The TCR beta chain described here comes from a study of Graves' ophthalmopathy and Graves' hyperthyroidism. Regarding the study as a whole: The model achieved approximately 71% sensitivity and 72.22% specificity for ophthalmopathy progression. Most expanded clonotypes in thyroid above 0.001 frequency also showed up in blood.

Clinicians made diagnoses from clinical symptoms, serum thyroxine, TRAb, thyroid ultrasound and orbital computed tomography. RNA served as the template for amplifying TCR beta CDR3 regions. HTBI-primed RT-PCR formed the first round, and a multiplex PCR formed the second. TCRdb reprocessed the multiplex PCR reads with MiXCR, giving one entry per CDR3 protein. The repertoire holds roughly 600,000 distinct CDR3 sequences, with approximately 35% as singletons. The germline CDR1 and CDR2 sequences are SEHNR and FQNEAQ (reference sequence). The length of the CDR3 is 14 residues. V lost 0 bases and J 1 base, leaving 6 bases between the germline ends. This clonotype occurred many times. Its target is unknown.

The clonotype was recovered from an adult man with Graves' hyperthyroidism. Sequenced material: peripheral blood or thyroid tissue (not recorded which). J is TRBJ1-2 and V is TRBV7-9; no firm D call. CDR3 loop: CASSLAAGNYGYTF. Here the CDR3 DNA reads TGTGCCAGCAGCTTAGCAGCTGGTAACTATGGCTACACCTTC.